The present T cell receptor beta chain was sequenced within a study of cytomegalovirus exposure and HLA in healthy donors. To note about this clone: The target antigen is unknown.

Primers for the PCR totalled 60 Vbeta and 13 Jbeta. Clones were read by immunoSEQ multiplex PCR, and TCRdb kept only the in-frame ones, dropping some. This sample yields about 160,000 clones, of which 82% are seen a single time; 0.9% to 1% belongs to the top ten. This CDR3 contains 13 residues. V was clipped by 11 bases and J by 2 bases; unmatched bases: 5. Germline CDR1 is SEHNR and CDR2 is FQNEAQ (reference sequence). General study points: Certain sequence variants were highly shared and formed a cluster, and this cluster was likely a sequencing artifact. Later, an analysis found that common viral pathogens appeared to be linked with several of the most significant clusters. Excluded: some indistinguishable V segments such as TRBV6-2 and TRBV6-3. Productive rates of about 90% or about 30% were seen for most TCR beta V segments in an earlier analysis.

This TCR derives from a girl aged 2-9 years in good health and CMV-seropositive. V is TRBV7-9 and J is TRBJ2-3, with TRBD2 matching 9 bases. The sequenced sample consisted of PBMCs. The CDR3 DNA is TGTGCCGCGGGAGGGGGAAACACAGATACGCAGTATTTT. Translated: CAAGGGNTDTQYF.